The clone carrying this TCR beta chain occurred many times. Amplified material comprised TCR beta CDR3 regions derived from RNA transcripts. An opening RT-PCR round employed HTBI primers and preceded a second-round multiplex PCR. TCRdb called the multiplex PCR reads again in MiXCR, with one record for every CDR3 protein. Of under 350,000 distinct CDR3 sequences detected, around a sixth appear once; the ten largest clones hold approximately 13%. The CDR3 spans 13 residues. The J segment lost 2 bases and the V segment lost 4 bases, leaving 4 bases of the junction unmatched. Looked up from germline, CDR1 is SQVTM and CDR2 is ANQGSEA. The data stem from a study of Graves' ophthalmopathy and Graves' hyperthyroidism.

The sequencing input was peripheral blood. The chain employs TRBV29-1 and TRBJ2-5, with 7 bases that match TRBD2. This TCR came from an adult man with Graves' ophthalmopathy. CDR3 sequence (DNA): TGCAGCGTTGGGAGCGGGGCTCAAGAGACCCAGTACTTC. Amino acid sequence: CSVGSGAQETQYF.